This T cell receptor beta chain stems from a study of patients and donors after allogeneic stem cell transplantation. CDR1 is SQVTM, CDR2 ANQGSEA, per germline. CDR3 size: 12 residues. V gave up 7 bases and J gave up 1 base, with 10 bases separating them. TCRdb redid the calling of the RT-PCR reads with MiXCR, one entry per CDR3 protein. The profile covers fewer than 75,000 distinct CDR3 sequences, with about 26% appearing a single time and more than 25% taken by the ten largest. J is TRBJ1-1 and V is TRBV29-1; D uncertain. The sequencing input was blood, either unsorted or a sorted T cell fraction (not recorded which). This receptor was identified in a human donor who was either an allogeneic HSCT recipient or a stem cell or donor lymphocyte infusion donor (not recorded which). It is not recorded whose cells these are; they may come from a transplant donor. The CDR3 loop reads CSATMANTEAFF. CDR3 sequence (DNA): TGCAGCGCCACAATGGCGAACACTGAAGCTTTCTTT.